These 2 T cell receptor beta chains were all obtained from the same sample, sequenced in a study of T cell responses to AZD1222 COVID-19 vaccine. TCRdb's copy holds only in-frame clones and misses some; the assay was immunoSEQ multiplex PCR. The sample has 90,000 to 150,000 clones, around nine tenths seen once; the top ten hold 12%. This specimen consisted of peripheral blood, obtained on day 0 of AZD1222 vaccination. The origin of the receptors is an adult in good health.

The chain uses TRBV7-8 and TRBJ2-6; either TRBD1 or TRBD2 may fit D (7 bases each). Trimming took off 6 bases at V and 2 bases at J, with 26 bases between the two ends. The germline gives CDR1 SGHVS, CDR2 FQNEAQ. The CDR3 consists of 20 residues. Here the CDR3 DNA reads TGTGCCAGCAGTCTCCCAGGGGAGGGGGCGCTAAACCCTGGGGCCAACGTCCTGACTTTC. This gives the protein CASSLPGEGALNPGANVLTF.

The chain joins TRBV5-1 to TRBJ2-3, with 8 bases aligning to TRBD2. V was pared by 0 bases and J by 0 bases, with 3 bases of the junction left unmatched. Germline-derived CDR1 and CDR2 are SGHRS and YFSETQ. The CDR3 consists of 16 residues. The CDR3 reads CASSLAAGGSTDTQYF. Here the CDR3 DNA reads TGCGCCAGCAGCTTGGCTGCGGGAGGTAGCACAGATACGCAGTATTTT.